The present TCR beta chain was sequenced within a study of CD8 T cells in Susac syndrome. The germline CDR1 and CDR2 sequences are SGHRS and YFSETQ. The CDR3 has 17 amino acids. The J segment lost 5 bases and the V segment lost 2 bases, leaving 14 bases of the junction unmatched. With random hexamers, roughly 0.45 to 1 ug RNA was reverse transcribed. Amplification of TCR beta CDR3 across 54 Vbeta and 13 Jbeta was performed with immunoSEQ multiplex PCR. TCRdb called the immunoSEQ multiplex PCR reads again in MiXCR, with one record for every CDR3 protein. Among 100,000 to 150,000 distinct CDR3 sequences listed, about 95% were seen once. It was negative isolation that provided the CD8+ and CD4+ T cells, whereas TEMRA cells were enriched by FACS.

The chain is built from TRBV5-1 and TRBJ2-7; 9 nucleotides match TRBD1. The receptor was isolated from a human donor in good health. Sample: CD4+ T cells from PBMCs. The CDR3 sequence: CASSLLVTRQGDNEQYF. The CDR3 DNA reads TGCGCCAGCAGCTTATTGGTGACGAGACAGGGGGACAACGAGCAGTACTTC.